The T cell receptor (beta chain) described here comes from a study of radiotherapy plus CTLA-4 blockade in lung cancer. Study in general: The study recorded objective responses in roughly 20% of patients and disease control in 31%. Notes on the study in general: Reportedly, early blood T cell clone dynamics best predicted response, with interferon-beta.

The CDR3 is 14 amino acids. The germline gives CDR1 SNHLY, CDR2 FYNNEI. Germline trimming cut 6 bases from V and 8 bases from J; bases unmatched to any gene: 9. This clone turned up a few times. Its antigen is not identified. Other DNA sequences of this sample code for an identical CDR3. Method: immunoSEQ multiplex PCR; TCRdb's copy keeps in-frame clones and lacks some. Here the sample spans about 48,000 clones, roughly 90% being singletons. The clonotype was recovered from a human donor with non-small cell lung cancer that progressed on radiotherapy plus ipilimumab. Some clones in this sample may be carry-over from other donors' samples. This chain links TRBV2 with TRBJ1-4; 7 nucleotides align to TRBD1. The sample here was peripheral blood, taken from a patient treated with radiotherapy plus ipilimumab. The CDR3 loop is CASSRTGRREKLFF. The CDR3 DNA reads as TGTGCCAGCAGCCGGACAGGACGAAGAGAAAAACTGTTTTTT. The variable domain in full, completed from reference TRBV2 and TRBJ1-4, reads EPEVTQTPSHQVTQMGQEVILRCVPISNHLYFYWYRQILGQKVEFLVSFYNNEISEKSEIFDDQFSVERPDGSNFTLKIRSTKLEDSAMYFCASSRTGRREKLFFGSGTQLSVL.